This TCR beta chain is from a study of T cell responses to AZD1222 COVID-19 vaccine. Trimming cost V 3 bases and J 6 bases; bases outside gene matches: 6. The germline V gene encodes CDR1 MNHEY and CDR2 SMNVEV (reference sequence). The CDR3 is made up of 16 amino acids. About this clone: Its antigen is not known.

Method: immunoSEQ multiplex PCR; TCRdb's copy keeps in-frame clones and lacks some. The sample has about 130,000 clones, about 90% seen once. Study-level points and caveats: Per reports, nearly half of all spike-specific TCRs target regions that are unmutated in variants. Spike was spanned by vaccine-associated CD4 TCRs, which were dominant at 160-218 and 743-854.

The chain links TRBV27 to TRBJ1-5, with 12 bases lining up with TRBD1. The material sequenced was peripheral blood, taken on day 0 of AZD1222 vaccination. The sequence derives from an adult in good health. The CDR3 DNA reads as TGTGCCAGCAGTTTCGGGACAGGGGGCTCTTTTCAGCCCCAGCATTTT. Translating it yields CASSFGTGGSFQPQHF.